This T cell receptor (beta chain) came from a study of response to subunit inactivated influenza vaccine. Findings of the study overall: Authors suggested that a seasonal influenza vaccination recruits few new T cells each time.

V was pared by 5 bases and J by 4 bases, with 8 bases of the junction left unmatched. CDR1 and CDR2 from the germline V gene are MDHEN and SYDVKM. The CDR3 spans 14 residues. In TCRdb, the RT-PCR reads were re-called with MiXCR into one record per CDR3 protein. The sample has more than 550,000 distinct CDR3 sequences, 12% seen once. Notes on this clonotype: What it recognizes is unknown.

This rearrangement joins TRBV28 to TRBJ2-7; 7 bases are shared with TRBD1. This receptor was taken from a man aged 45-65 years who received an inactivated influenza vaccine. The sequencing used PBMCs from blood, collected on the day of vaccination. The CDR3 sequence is CASSLPDRIYEQYF. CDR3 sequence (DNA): TGTGCCAGCAGTCTACCGGACAGGATATACGAGCAGTACTTC. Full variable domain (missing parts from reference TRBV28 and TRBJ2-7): DVKVTQSSRYLVKRTGEKVFLECVQDMDHENMFWYRQDPGLGLRLIYFSYDVKMKEKGDIPEGYSVSREKKERFSLILESASTNQTSMYLCASSLPDRIYEQYFGPGTRLTVT.